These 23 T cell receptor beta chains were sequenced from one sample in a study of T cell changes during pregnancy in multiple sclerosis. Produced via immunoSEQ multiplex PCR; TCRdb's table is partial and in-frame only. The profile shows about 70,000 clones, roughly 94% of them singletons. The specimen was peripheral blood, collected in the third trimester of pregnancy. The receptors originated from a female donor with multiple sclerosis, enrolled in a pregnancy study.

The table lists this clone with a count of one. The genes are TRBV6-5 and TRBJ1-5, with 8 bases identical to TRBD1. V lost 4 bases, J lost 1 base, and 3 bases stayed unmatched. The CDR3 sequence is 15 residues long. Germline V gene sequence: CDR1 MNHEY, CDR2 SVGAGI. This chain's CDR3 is CASSSDRGSNQPQHF. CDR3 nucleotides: TGTGCCAGCAGTTCTGACAGGGGAAGCAATCAGCCCCAGCATTTT.

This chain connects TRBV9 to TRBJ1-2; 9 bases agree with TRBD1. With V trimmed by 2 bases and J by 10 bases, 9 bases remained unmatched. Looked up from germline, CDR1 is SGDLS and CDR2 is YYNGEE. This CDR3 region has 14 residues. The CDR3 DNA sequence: TGTGCCAGCAGCGTCGGGACAGGGTTAAGTACCTACACCTTC. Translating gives CASSVGTGLSTYTF. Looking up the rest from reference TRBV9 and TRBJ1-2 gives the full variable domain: DSGVTQTPKHLITATGQRVTLRCSPRSGDLSVYWYQQSLDQGLQFLIQYYNGEERAKGNILERFSAQQFPDLHSELNLSSLELGDSALYFCASSVGTGLSTYTFGSGTRLTVV.

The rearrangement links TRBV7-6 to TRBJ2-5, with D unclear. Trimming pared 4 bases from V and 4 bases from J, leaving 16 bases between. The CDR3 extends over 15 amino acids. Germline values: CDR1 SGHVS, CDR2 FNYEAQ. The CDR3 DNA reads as TGTGCCAGCAGCTCCGGTGGAGAGGCTGGAGAGACCCAGTACTTC. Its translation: CASSSGGEAGETQYF.

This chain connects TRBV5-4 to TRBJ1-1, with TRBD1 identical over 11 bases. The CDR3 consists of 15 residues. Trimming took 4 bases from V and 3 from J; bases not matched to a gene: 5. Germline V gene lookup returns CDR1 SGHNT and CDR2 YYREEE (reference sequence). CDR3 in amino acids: CASSGPGQGDTEAFF. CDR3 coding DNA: TGTGCCAGCAGCGGACCGGGACAGGGGGACACTGAAGCTTTCTTT.

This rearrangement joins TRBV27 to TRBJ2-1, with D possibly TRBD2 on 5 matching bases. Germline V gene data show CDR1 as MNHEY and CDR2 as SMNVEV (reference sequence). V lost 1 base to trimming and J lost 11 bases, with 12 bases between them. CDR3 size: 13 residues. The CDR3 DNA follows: TGTGCCAGCAGTTTATACGGGGTACACCAGCAGTTCTTC. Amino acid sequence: CASSLYGVHQQFF.

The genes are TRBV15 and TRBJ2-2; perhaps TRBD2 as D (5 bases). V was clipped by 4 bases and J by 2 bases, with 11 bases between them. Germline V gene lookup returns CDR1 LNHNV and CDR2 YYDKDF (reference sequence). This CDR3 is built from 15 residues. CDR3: CATSIGELNTGELFF. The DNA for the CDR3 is TGTGCCACCAGCATTGGGGAGTTAAACACCGGGGAGCTGTTTTTT.

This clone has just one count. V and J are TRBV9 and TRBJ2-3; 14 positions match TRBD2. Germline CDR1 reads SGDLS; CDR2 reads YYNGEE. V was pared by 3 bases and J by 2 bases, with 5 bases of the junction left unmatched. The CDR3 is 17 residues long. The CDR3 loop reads CASSAGTSGGLTDTQYF. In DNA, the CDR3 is TGTGCCAGCAGCGCCGGGACTAGCGGGGGACTCACAGATACGCAGTATTTT.

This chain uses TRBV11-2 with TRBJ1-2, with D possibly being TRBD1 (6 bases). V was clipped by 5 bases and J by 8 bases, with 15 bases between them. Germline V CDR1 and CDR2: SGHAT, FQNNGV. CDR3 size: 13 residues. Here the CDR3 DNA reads TGTGCCAGCAGCCACGAGGGGCAGGGGGGCTACACCTTC. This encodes CASSHEGQGGYTF.

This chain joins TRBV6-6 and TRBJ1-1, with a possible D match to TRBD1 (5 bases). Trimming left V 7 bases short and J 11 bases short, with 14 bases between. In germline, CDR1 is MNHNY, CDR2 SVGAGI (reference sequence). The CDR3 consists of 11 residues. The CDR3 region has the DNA TGTGCCAGCATACACGGGGGAGAGGCTTTCTTT. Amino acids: CASIHGGEAFF.

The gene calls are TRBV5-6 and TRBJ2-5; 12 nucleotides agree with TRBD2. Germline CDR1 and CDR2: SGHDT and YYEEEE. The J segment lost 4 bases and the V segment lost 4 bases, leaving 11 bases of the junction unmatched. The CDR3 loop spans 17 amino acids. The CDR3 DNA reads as TGTGCCAGCAGCCCCCCTAGCGGGGGGGCGTCTGGAGAGACCCAGTACTTC. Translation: CASSPPSGGASGETQYF.

The CDR3 bases are TGTGCCAGCAGCCCCGGCAGGGGGGAGACCCAGTACTTC. This sequence encodes CASSPGRGETQYF. The chain uses TRBV7-3 and TRBJ2-5, with TRBD1 matching over 7 bases. The CDR3 is 13 residues long. Germline V gives CDR1 SGHTA, CDR2 FQGTGA. Unmatched junction bases numbered 5, after V lost 5 bases and J lost 5 bases. Full variable domain (rest looked up from reference TRBV7-3 and TRBJ2-5): GAGVSQTPSNKVTEKGKYVELRCDPISGHTALYWYRQSLGQGPEFLIYFQGTGAADDSGLPNDRFFAVRPEGSVSTLKIQRTERGDSAVYLCASSPGRGETQYFGPGTRLLVL.

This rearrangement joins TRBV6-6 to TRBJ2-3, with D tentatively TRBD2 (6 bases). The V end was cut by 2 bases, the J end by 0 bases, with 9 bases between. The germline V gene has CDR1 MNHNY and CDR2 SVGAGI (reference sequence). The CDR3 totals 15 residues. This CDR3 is CASSYGGASTDTQYF. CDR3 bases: TGTGCCAGCAGTTACGGAGGGGCCAGCACAGATACGCAGTATTTT.

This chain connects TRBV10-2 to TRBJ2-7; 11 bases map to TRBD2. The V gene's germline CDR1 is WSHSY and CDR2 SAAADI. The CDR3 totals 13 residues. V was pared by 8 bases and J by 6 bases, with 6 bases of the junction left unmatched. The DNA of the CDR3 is TGCGCCAGCTTTCTAGCGGGGGGCGCCGAGCAGTACTTC. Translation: CASFLAGGAEQYF.

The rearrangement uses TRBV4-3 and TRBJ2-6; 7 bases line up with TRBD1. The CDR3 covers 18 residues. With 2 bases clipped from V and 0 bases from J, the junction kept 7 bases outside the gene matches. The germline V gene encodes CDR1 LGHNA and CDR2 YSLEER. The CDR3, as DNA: TGCGCCAGCAGCCAAACCGGCCCAGGGGGCTCTGGGGCCAACGTCCTGACTTTC. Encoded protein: CASSQTGPGGSGANVLTF.

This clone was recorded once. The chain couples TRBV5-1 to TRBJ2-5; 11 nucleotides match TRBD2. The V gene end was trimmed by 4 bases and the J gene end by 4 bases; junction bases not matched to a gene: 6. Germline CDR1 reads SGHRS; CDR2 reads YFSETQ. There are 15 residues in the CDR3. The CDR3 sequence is CASSPTSGAVETQYF. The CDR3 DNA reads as TGCGCCAGCAGCCCGACTAGCGGGGCGGTAGAGACCCAGTACTTC.

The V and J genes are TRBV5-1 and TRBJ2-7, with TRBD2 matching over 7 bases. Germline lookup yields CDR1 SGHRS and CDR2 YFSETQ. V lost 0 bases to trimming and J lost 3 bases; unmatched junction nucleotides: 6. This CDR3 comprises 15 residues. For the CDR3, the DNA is TGCGCCAGCAGCTTGGAAACGGGGGGTATCTACGAGCAGTACTTC. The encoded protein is CASSLETGGIYEQYF.

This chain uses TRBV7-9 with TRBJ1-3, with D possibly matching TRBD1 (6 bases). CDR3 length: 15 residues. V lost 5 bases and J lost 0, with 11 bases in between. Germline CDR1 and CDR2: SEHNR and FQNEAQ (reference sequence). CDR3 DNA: TGTGCCAGCAGCACCAGGGGATCCTCTGGAAACACCATATATTTT. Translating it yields CASSTRGSSGNTIYF.

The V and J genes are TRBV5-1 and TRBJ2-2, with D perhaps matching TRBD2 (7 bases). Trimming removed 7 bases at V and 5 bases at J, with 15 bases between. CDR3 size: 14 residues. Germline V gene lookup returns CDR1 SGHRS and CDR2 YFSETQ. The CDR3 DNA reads TGCGCCAGCGAGGGGGGGCAGCGGACCGGGGAGCTGTTTTTT. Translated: CASEGGQRTGELFF.

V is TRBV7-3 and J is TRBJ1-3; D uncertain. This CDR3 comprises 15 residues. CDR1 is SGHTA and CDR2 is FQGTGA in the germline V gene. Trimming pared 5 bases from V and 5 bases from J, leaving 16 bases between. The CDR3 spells CASSLKTGGRNTIYF. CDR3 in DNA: TGTGCCAGCAGCCTAAAGACCGGAGGTAGAAACACCATATATTTT.

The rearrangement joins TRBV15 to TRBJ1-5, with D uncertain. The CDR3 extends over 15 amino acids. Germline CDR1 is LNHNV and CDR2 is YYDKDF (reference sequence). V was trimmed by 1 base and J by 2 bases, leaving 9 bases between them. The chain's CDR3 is CATSRGRQRNQPQHF. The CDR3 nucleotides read TGTGCCACCAGCAGAGGCAGGCAGCGCAATCAGCCCCAGCATTTT.

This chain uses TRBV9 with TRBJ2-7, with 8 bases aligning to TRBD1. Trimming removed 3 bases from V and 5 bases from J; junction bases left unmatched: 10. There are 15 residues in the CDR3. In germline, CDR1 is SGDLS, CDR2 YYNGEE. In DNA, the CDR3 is TGTGCCAGCAGCGCCGGGACAGGAAATGCCCACGAGCAGTACTTC. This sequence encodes CASSAGTGNAHEQYF.

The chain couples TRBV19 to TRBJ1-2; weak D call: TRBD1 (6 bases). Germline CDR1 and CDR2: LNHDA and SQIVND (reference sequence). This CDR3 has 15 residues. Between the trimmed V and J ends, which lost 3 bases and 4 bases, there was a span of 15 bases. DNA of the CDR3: TGTGCCAGTAGTATGAGAACCTCAGGGGCCTATGGCTACACCTTC. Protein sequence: CASSMRTSGAYGYTF.

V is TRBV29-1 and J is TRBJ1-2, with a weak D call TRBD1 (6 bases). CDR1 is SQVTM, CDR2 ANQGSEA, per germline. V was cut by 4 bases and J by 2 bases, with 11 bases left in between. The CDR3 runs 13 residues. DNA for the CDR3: TGCAGCGTTGGCCCTACAGGGAACTATGGCTACACCTTC. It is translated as CSVGPTGNYGYTF.